Given below is one T cell receptor beta chain in context. Looked up from germline, CDR1 is KGHSH and CDR2 is LQKENI. CDR3 length: 15 amino acids. The junction had 4 bases not matched to a gene; V was cut back by 3 bases and J by 2 bases. The data were taken from a study of blood T cell repertoires in COVID-19. Looking at the study overall: T cells, B-cell-depleted T cells, or PBMCs provided the cDNA or gDNA that served as material.

Authors' methods: Estimated nucleated cell counts came from reference gene primer amplification. Libraries were prepared by immunoSEQ multiplex PCR; TCRdb keeps only in-frame clonotypes and omits some of them. Clone size and the V and J calls come from that table; the DNA yielded D and trimming. Of approximately 300,000 clones in the sample, 80% to 90% were seen once. Cohorts were based on clinical histories the participants reported. The recovered donors of Cohort 3 showed two negative PCRs, clearance, or symptom resolution. The receptor's source is a woman aged 25 to 39 who had recovered from COVID-19. Sequencing was done on a sample of PBMCs or T cells enriched from blood (not recorded which). V usage is TRBV18 and J usage is TRBJ1-3, with TRBD1 identical over 7 bases. DNA of the CDR3: TGTGCCAGCTCACCTCCAGGGACAGCTGGAAACACCATATATTTT. It translates to CASSPPGTAGNTIYF.